The 18 T cell receptor beta chains presented below share a single source sample, sequenced in a study of chemoradiotherapy in HPV16-positive cancers. Assay: immunoSEQ multiplex PCR; the TCRdb copy retains only in-frame clones and omits some. The table lists fewer than 70,000 clones, over 85% of them singletons. This specimen was blood, taken from a patient who underwent chemoradiotherapy. The receptors shown here come from a human donor with HPV-associated anogenital cancer.

The chain combines TRBV11-2 with TRBJ1-1; D is undetermined. The V end lost 1 base, the J end lost 10 bases, and 16 bases lay between the germline ends. There are 14 residues in the CDR3. Germline assignment: CDR1 SGHAT and CDR2 FQNNGV. The CDR3 sequence is CASSLVVTPLAAFF. The CDR3, as DNA: TGTGCCAGCAGCTTAGTCGTGACCCCCTTGGCAGCTTTCTTT.

This clone turned up a few times. The V and J genes are TRBV25-1 and TRBJ1-6, with D possibly matching TRBD1 (5 bases). Germline assignment: CDR1 MGHDK and CDR2 SYGVNS. Trimming removed 3 bases from V and 10 bases from J, with 13 bases in between. The CDR3 has 14 amino acids. The CDR3 DNA sequence: TGTGCCAGCAGTGATACAGGCGAACGATCACCCCTCCACTTT. The encoded protein is CASSDTGERSPLHF.

The chain joins TRBV27 to TRBJ1-5, with TRBD1 matching over 7 bases. Germline lookup yields CDR1 MNHEY and CDR2 SMNVEV (reference sequence). The CDR3 loop spans 18 amino acids. The ends lost 5 bases at V and 4 bases at J; junction bases unmatched: 17. The CDR3 sequence is CASSPIIITGDWNQPQHF. CDR3 in DNA: TGTGCCAGCAGTCCCATCATTATCACAGGGGATTGGAATCAGCCCCAGCATTTT.

The chain has TRBV19 and TRBJ1-5; D unclear. The CDR3 is 15 amino acids. Germline values: CDR1 LNHDA, CDR2 SQIVND (reference sequence). The germline V and J ends were trimmed by 1 base and 2 bases, with 9 bases remaining between them. CDR3 sequence reads: CASSIGWQGNQPQHF. For the CDR3, the DNA is TGTGCCAGTAGTATAGGATGGCAGGGCAATCAGCCCCAGCATTTT.

The J gene is TRBJ1-2, the V gene TRBV7-2, with 8 positions matching TRBD1. V shed 3 bases, J shed 8 bases, and the junction held 11 bases outside the gene matches. The CDR3 sequence is 15 residues long. Germline-derived CDR1 and CDR2 are SGHTA and FQGNSA. CDR3 residues: CASSFPDRVSLGYTF. The CDR3 DNA is TGTGCCAGCAGCTTCCCGGACAGGGTCTCTCTCGGCTACACCTTC.

The chain has TRBV19 and TRBJ1-6; no firm D call. V was cut by 4 bases and J by 0 bases, with 10 bases left in between. CDR1 is LNHDA and CDR2 is SQIVND in the germline V gene (reference sequence). This CDR3 region has 16 residues. The CDR3 bases are TGTGCCAGTAGTACGACAAGGGACTCCTATAATTCACCCCTCCACTTT. Residues: CASSTTRDSYNSPLHF.

This rearrangement joins TRBV7-2 to TRBJ1-1; D is undetermined. The CDR3 consists of 14 residues. CDR1 is SGHTA, CDR2 FQGNSA, per germline. Trimming removed 1 base at V and 0 bases at J, with 6 bases between. The CDR3 loop reads CASSLGDLNTEAFF. The CDR3 DNA reads TGTGCCAGCAGCTTAGGAGACTTGAACACTGAAGCTTTCTTT.

This chain uses TRBV5-6 with TRBJ2-7; 9 nucleotides agree with TRBD1. The germline gives CDR1 SGHDT, CDR2 YYEEEE. The V gene end was trimmed by 3 bases and the J gene end by 2 bases; junction bases not matched to a gene: 6. The CDR3 contains 15 residues. The CDR3 reads CASSYRDRVTYEQYF. The CDR3 DNA follows: TGTGCCAGCAGCTACCGGGACAGGGTCACCTACGAGCAGTACTTC. Drawing the rest from reference TRBV5-6 and TRBJ2-7, the complete variable domain is DAGVTQSPTHLIKTRGQQVTLRCSPKSGHDTVSWYQQALGQGPQFIFQYYEEEERQRGNFPDRFSGHQFPNYSSELNVNALLLGDSALYLCASSYRDRVTYEQYFGPGTRLTVT.

The chain couples TRBV2 to TRBJ1-3; D is unclear. Germline V gives CDR1 SNHLY, CDR2 FYNNEI. V was pared by 3 bases and J by 0 bases, with 15 bases between. This CDR3 comprises 17 residues. The CDR3 DNA reads TGTGCCAGCAGTGATCCAGGTGGCGAATTCTCTGGAAACACCATATATTTT. It yields the protein CASSDPGGEFSGNTIYF.

The gene calls are TRBV5-1 and TRBJ2-5; tentatively, D is TRBD1 or TRBD2 (5 bases each). This CDR3 is 18 amino acids long. Trimming removed 4 bases at V and 4 bases at J, with 26 bases between. Germline-derived CDR1 and CDR2 are SGHRS and YFSETQ. CDR3: CASSPGVSGLGVGETQYF. CDR3 bases: TGCGCCAGCAGCCCCGGAGTCTCGGGGCTCGGGGTAGGAGAGACCCAGTACTTC.

This clone was counted between two and nine times. The chain links TRBV21-1 to TRBJ1-6. TRBV21-1 has pseudogene status. The CDR3 consists of 13 residues. CDR3 in DNA: TGTGCCGGGGAACAGATTATTAATTCACCCCTCCACTTT. This encodes CAGEQIINSPLHF.

This chain connects TRBV6-6 to TRBJ1-2; 7 bases line up with TRBD1. Trimming at V came to 5 bases and at J to 1 base, leaving 7 bases not matched to a gene. The germline V gene encodes CDR1 MNHNY and CDR2 SVGAGI (reference sequence). This CDR3 has 15 residues. The CDR3 sequence is CASSGGDRLNYGYTF. The CDR3, as DNA: TGTGCCAGCAGTGGAGGGGACAGACTTAACTATGGCTACACCTTC.

This chain joins TRBV4-3 and TRBJ2-5, with D tentatively TRBD1 (6 bases). V shed 1 base and J shed 5 bases, with 17 bases lying between them. CDR3 length equals 16 residues. Germline V CDR1 and CDR2: LGHNA, YSLEER. DNA of the CDR3: TGCGCCAGCAGCCAAGTTGGGGCAGGGGCTCCGGAGACCCAGTACTTC. It yields the protein CASSQVGAGAPETQYF.

Within the sample, this clone is medium-sized. This rearrangement joins TRBV29-1 to TRBJ1-2; 9 bases align to TRBD1. Germline values: CDR1 SQVTM, CDR2 ANQGSEA. The V segment lost 1 base and the J segment 3 bases; nucleotides outside the gene matches: 12. The CDR3 runs to 17 residues. The CDR3 spells CSVEGVGTGLVDYGYTF. CDR3 bases: TGCAGCGTTGAAGGGGTAGGGACAGGGCTTGTTGACTATGGCTACACCTTC.

V and J are TRBV6-6 and TRBJ2-1, with TRBD1 matching over 11 bases. CDR3 length: 12 amino acids. Germline values: CDR1 MNHNY, CDR2 SVGAGI (reference sequence). Trimming at V came to 2 bases and at J to 12 bases, leaving 0 bases not matched to a gene. The CDR3 protein is CASSYGTGGQFF. DNA for the CDR3: TGTGCCAGCAGTTACGGGACAGGGGGGCAGTTCTTC.

The chain links TRBV6-5 to TRBJ1-4; TRBD1 matches at 8 bases. CDR1 MNHEY and CDR2 SVGAGI come from the germline V gene. The CDR3 is 14 amino acids. V lost 6 bases and J lost 6; bases outside the gene matches: 6. The CDR3 reads CASRRTGLDEKLFF. The CDR3 DNA reads as TGTGCCAGCAGACGGACAGGGCTGGATGAAAAACTGTTTTTT.

The chain has TRBV19 and TRBJ2-5; 9 nucleotides align to TRBD1. The CDR3 has 15 residues. CDR1 is LNHDA, CDR2 SQIVND, per germline (reference sequence). With 5 bases clipped from V and 4 bases from J, the junction kept 8 bases outside the gene matches. The CDR3 protein is CASSFPGQGGETQYF. The CDR3 DNA reads as TGTGCCAGTAGTTTTCCGGGACAGGGAGGAGAGACCCAGTACTTC. Full variable domain (missing parts from reference TRBV19 and TRBJ2-5): DGGITQSPKYLFRKEGQNVTLSCEQNLNHDAMYWYRQDPGQGLRLIYYSQIVNDFQKGDIAEGYSVSREKKESFPLTVTSAQKNPTAFYLCASSFPGQGGETQYFGPGTRLLVL.

The sample holds one count of this clone. The V and J genes are TRBV7-8 and TRBJ1-4, with D tentatively TRBD1 (6 bases). The V end was cut by 3 bases, the J end by 2 bases, with 19 bases between. The length of the CDR3 is 18 residues. CDR1 is SGHVS, CDR2 FQNEAQ, per germline. In DNA form, the CDR3 reads TGTGCCAGCAGCTTTAAAACAGGGCCCCCTGCGACTAATGAAAAACTGTTTTTT. This gives the protein CASSFKTGPPATNEKLFF.